This TCR beta chain was obtained from a study of T cell repertoires in cytomegalovirus infection. Note on this clonotype: Its antigen is not known.

MiXCR, applied by TCRdb to the reads, yields one record per CDR3 protein. The table lists roughly 760,000 distinct CDR3 sequences, roughly 36% of them singletons. Findings and limits, study-wide: There were HLA-C-restricted CMV-specific TCR beta clonotypes dominating the ex vivo response.

The sequence derives from a human donor in good health (CMV status not recorded). Some clones in this sample may be carry-over from other donors' samples. Sequences were obtained from PBMCs.

CDR3 residues: CSARAGGINEQFF. The CDR3 nucleotides read TGCAGTGCTAGAGCGGGGGGGATCAATGAGCAGTTCTTC. V and J are TRBV20-1 and TRBJ2-1, with 8 bases identical to TRBD2. V lost 1 base and J lost 6; bases outside the gene matches: 2. The CDR3 is made up of 13 amino acids. Germline V gene data show CDR1 as DFQATT and CDR2 as SNEGSKA (reference sequence).